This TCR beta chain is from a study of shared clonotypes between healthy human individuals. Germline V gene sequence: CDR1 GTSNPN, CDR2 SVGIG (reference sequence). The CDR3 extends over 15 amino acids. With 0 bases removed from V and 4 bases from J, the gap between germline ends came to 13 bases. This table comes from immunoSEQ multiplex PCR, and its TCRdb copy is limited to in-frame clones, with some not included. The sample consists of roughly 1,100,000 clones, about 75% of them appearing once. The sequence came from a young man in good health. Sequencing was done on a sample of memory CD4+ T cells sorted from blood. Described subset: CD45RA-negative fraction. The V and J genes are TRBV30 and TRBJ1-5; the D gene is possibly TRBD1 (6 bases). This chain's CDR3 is CAWSVDGGPNQPQHF. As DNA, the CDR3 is TGTGCCTGGAGTGTCGATGGGGGCCCAAATCAGCCCCAGCATTTT.